This TCR beta chain emerged from a study of T cell responses to AZD1222 COVID-19 vaccine. Study conclusions and caveats: Repertoire sampling was restricted to post-peak T cell response timepoints.

V shed 4 bases, J shed 9 bases, and the junction held 14 bases outside the gene matches. Looked up from germline, CDR1 is SGHRS and CDR2 is YFSETQ. The CDR3 is 15 residues long. Profiled with immunoSEQ multiplex PCR; TCRdb holds only in-frame clones, not every one. The sample holds roughly 150,000 clones; about nine tenths are singletons and the top ten take approximately 1.8%. Concerning this clone: Its antigen is not identified.

The sequence was collected from an adult in good health. V gene TRBV5-1 combines with J gene TRBJ2-7, with TRBD1 identical over 9 bases. This specimen was peripheral blood, taken on day 0 of AZD1222 vaccination. The CDR3 region has the DNA TGCGCCAGCAGCACCGCAACTGGACAGGGGACTCGGCAGTACTTC. Protein sequence: CASSTATGQGTRQYF.